The clone carrying this T cell receptor (beta chain) was counted a few times. Antigen unknown. The CDR3 runs to 13 residues. The V end was cut by 0 bases, the J end by 8 bases, with 10 bases between. Germline V gene sequence: CDR1 GTSNPN, CDR2 SVGIG (reference sequence). This sample is drawn from a study of cytomegalovirus exposure and HLA in healthy donors. Study information: In a previous analysis, around 110 million unique TCR beta sequences were found from 150 million to 200 million T cells. General study results and limits: Cytomegalovirus status was reportedly diagnosed by the classifier with high sensitivity and specificity. A later analysis linked a missense variant in DCLRE1C to the trimming of TCR beta V and J genes. Segments of the TCR beta V type were, in most cases, productive about 90% or about 30% of the time in an earlier analysis.

60 Vbeta and 13 Jbeta primers were used in PCR. Clones were read by immunoSEQ multiplex PCR, and TCRdb kept only the in-frame ones, dropping some. The data show around 190,000 clones, with about 80% seen just once and around an eighth held by the top ten. The sequence came from a woman in her thirties in good health and CMV-seropositive. The specimen sequenced was PBMCs. The genes are TRBV30 and TRBJ1-4; unclear D gene. Here the CDR3 DNA reads TGTGCCTGGAGTGTACGAGGGAACGAAAAACTGTTTTTT. Translated: CAWSVRGNEKLFF. The variable domain in full, with the rest retrieved from reference TRBV30 and TRBJ1-4, is SQTIHQWPATLVQPVGSPLSLECTVEGTSNPNLYWYRQAAGRGLQLLFYSVGIGQISSEVPQNLSASRPQDRQFILSSKKLLLSDSGFYLCAWSVRGNEKLFFGSGTQLSVL.